These 3 T cell receptor beta chains were sequenced from one sample in a study of lymphopenia after photon versus proton radiotherapy. Assay used: immunoSEQ multiplex PCR; TCRdb lists only in-frame clones, some missing. The table shows around 30,000 clones, with 85% to 90% occurring only once. The sample consisted of peripheral blood, taken from a patient treated with proton-based radiotherapy. These receptors all stem from a woman between 65 and 79 years old with pancreatic cancer. Some clones in this sample may be carry-over from other donors' samples.

The chain joins TRBV28 to TRBJ1-5; D is unclear. Germline CDR1 reads MDHEN; CDR2 reads SYDVKM. Trimming shortened V by 1 base and J by 0 bases, and 4 bases separated the two germline ends. The CDR3 runs 14 residues. In DNA form, the CDR3 reads TGTGCCAGCAGTTTATCGGATAGCAATCAGCCCCAGCATTTT. The encoded protein is CASSLSDSNQPQHF.

The J gene is TRBJ2-1, the V gene TRBV15; 13 bases are shared with TRBD2. Trimming cost V 1 base and J 7 bases; bases outside gene matches: 16. Germline-derived CDR1 and CDR2 are LNHNV and YYDKDF (reference sequence). This CDR3 region has 20 residues. The CDR3 sequence is CATSRGFVLAGGPVSNEQFF. The CDR3 coding sequence is TGTGCCACCAGCAGAGGTTTTGTACTAGCGGGAGGGCCTGTATCGAATGAGCAGTTCTTC. The full variable domain, completed using reference TRBV15 and TRBJ2-1, is DAMVIQNPRYQVTQFGKPVTLSCSQTLNHNVMYWYQQKSSQAPKLLFHYYDKDFNNEADTPDNFQSRRPNTSFCFLDIRSPGLGDTAMYLCATSRGFVLAGGPVSNEQFFGPGTRLTVL.

The chain links TRBV20-1 to TRBJ2-1, with no clear D. This CDR3 has 11 residues. The germline V gene has CDR1 DFQATT and CDR2 SNEGSKA (reference sequence). Trimming pared 3 bases from V and 12 bases from J, leaving 12 bases between. The CDR3 is CSARISGPQFF. For the CDR3, the DNA is TGCAGTGCTAGGATTTCGGGTCCGCAGTTCTTC.